This T cell receptor (beta chain) came from a study of blood T cells in healthy people across ages (dated by TCRdb to between 2014 and 2017). Turning to the overall study: In model experiments, template switching captured about one uniquely barcoded TCR beta cDNA molecule for every two T cells. Using deep sequencing normalized with unique cDNA molecular identifiers, the study measured how TCR beta repertoire diversity changes with age. Four age groups were formed from the donors: young (average 16 years), middle-aged (approximately 40), aged (around 62) and long-lived (about 75). To avoid experimental bias, donors of different ages were distributed randomly across sequencing lanes. The study analyzed two additional independent replicas of 1 million unique cDNA reads from the same blood draw for two donors, one aged 18 to 30 and one aged 80 or older.

Paper-wide results and their limitations: Observed TCR beta diversity correlated strongly with the percentage of naive T cells measured by flow cytometry. Since profiling was done on bulk unsorted PBMCs, naive and antigen-experienced compartments could not be conclusively compared. The long-lived group showed more naive CD4+ T cells, fewer expanded clones and increased TCR diversity than the aged group, suggesting age selection. Estimates of total diversity from one million sequenced T cells were regarded as lower bounds and underestimates. As age increased, observed TCR beta diversity per million T cells dropped in a roughly linear way, and a significant reduction was already evident by age 40. Donor CMV infection status was unknown, potentially confounding age-related changes in expanded clonotypes.

The approximately 41 donors, aged roughly 6 to 90 years, were systemically healthy Caucasian individuals from Russia. Ten milliliters of peripheral blood were collected from each donor into EDTA-treated Vacutainer tubes. Ficoll-Paque density-gradient centrifugation was used to isolate PBMCs, with at least 6 million per sample. Total RNA, at least 5 micrograms per sample, was extracted from PBMCs with Trizol reagent. Naive CD45RAhigh/CD27high T cell percentages were measured by flow cytometry on a PBMC aliquot from every donor. Libraries were prepared through 5' RACE. Sequencing instrument: Illumina HiSeq 2500. The second PCR ran for roughly 7 to 11 cycles and used a J-beta primer mix along with a sample-barcoded 5' primer. Each TCR beta cDNA molecule received a unique molecular identifier from a template-switch 5' adaptor carrying 12 random nucleotides. Each sample yielded at least 2.5 million CDR3-containing paired-end reads. The Mint cDNA synthesis kit, primed by a TRBC-specific oligonucleotide, was used to synthesize first-strand cDNA from all RNA. Following uracil-DNA glycosylase treatment, a first 18-cycle PCR with universal primers M1SS and BC2_uni_R was performed on all cDNA. From the authors' description of their analysis: For normalization, 1 million high-quality reads were randomly selected from each sample, with every read carrying a distinct molecular identifier. Instead of being binned into consensus sequences, reads that shared molecular identifiers were thrown out. CDR3 identification, clonotype clustering and error correction used MiTCR with a Q25 quality threshold and the strictest error-elimination algorithm. Lower-bound total TCR beta diversity was estimated with a nonparametric unseen species model using Euler transformation. TCRdb reprocessed the public reads (quality trimming at Q25 with fastp, clone calling with MiXCR) and kept in-frame beta chains. Rows are combined by CDR3 protein, so each entry shows the most common genes and DNA. Clone size and V and J calls follow TCRdb, not the original study. The sample includes hundreds of thousands of distinct CDR3 sequences, with under 45% observed a single time. Roughly 18% of the sample is in the top ten clones.

V gives up 2 bases and J gives up 4 bases, and the segment between their germline ends measures 11 bases. Its CDR3 holds 13 amino acids, cysteine through phenylalanine. Only the CDR3 part of the read is kept: 39 bases, read in frame from the first base. Per the germline V gene (reference sequence), GTSNPN is the CDR1 and SVGIG is the CDR2. A note on this clonotype: Its antigen remains unidentified. No clone much larger than this one lies a single base away; base qualities are absent.

The sequence was collected from a man aged 60-69 years in good health. Input material: blood. The chain uses TRBV30 and TRBJ1-2, and possibly TRBD1, on 5 matching bases. CDR3 reads: CAWSQRQFYGYTF. In nucleotide form, the sequence is TGTGCCTGGAGTCAGCGACAGTTCTATGGCTACACCTTC.